This T cell receptor (beta chain) was captured by sequencing in a study of shared clonotypes between healthy human individuals. V shed 1 base and J 0 bases; nucleotides not matched to a gene: 0. Per the germline V gene, CDR1 is MNHNS and CDR2 is SASEGT. The CDR3 spans 15 residues. For every subset, genomic DNA was evenly distributed across several immunoSEQ plates. Some clones are missing from TCRdb's copy, which holds only in-frame ones; the method was immunoSEQ multiplex PCR. The sample lists nearly 500,000 clones; over 65% were seen once. This clone has only one observation. The rearrangement links TRBV6-1 to TRBJ2-1; 7 bases agree with TRBD2. This TCR derives from a woman between 40 and 55 years old in good health. Some clones in this sample may be carry-over from other donors' samples. The sample comprised PBMCs. For the CDR3, the DNA is TGTGCCAGCAGTGAAGGCGGGAGCTCCTACAATGAGCAGTTCTTC. Its protein is CASSEGGSSYNEQFF.